This T cell receptor (beta chain) was recorded in a study of blood T cell repertoires in COVID-19. Sequenced by immunoSEQ multiplex PCR; TCRdb stores in-frame clones only, minus some. The sample consists of fewer than 250,000 clones, around 83% of them appearing once. The CDR3 is made up of 19 amino acids. With 3 bases clipped from V and 5 bases from J, the junction kept 13 bases outside the gene matches. Germline V lookup: CDR1 MDHEN, CDR2 SYDVKM. Resolution of symptoms, clearance, or two negative PCRs was present in recovered Cohort 3 donors. The TCR originated in a woman in her thirties or forties who had recovered from COVID-19. Sequenced material: PBMCs or T cells enriched from blood (not recorded which). The chain uses TRBV28 and TRBJ2-2; 12 bases match TRBD2. The CDR3 spells CASSFQLISSGRGTGELFF. In DNA form, the CDR3 reads TGTGCCAGCAGTTTCCAACTCATATCTAGCGGGAGGGGAACCGGGGAGCTGTTTTTT.